A selection of T cell receptor beta chains follows, all from one sample in a study of T cells in narcolepsy. TCRdb's table, derived via immunoSEQ multiplex PCR, lists solely in-frame clones and lacks some. The sample consists of about 34,000 clones, roughly 80% of them appearing once. The sample taken for sequencing was CD45RA- memory CD4+ T cells from PBMCs. The receptors were gathered from a human donor with narcolepsy. CDR3s include the opening cysteine and the closing phenylalanine or tryptophan. D genes are given only for firm matches. A row's size may be missing; if present it is once, few, many or a size class.

NA	TRBV6-1	TRBD1	TRBJ2-7	CATLRGQGVYEQYF	TGTGCCACCTTACGTGGACAGGGTGTCTACGAGCAGTACTTC
NA	TRBV6-1	NA	TRBJ2-3	CASSQGLFTDTQYF	TGTGCCAGCAGTCAGGGGTTATTCACAGATACGCAGTATTTT
NA	TRBV7-2	TRBD2	TRBJ2-3	CASSFNLAGVDTQYF	TGTGCCAGCAGCTTTAATCTAGCGGGGGTAGATACGCAGTATTTT
NA	TRBV5-1	TRBD2	TRBJ2-5	CASSPLAGGQETQYF	TGCGCCAGCAGCCCACTAGCGGGGGGCCAAGAGACCCAGTACTTC
NA	TRBV10-3	TRBD1	TRBJ2-2	CAISAGTGGSTGELFF	TGTGCCATCAGTGCAGGGACAGGAGGGAGCACCGGGGAGCTGTTTTTT
NA	TRBV2	NA	TRBJ1-2	CASNRGTVWRLSYGYTF	TGTGCCAGCAATAGAGGGACCGTCTGGCGACTTTCCTATGGCTACACCTTC
once	TRBV5-5	NA	TRBJ2-3	CASSPISTDTQYF	TGTGCCAGCAGCCCTATAAGCACAGATACGCAGTATTTT
NA	TRBV2	TRBD2	TRBJ2-1	CASRARSGGAHEQFF	TGTGCCAGCAGGGCCAGGAGCGGGGGGGCCCATGAGCAGTTCTTC
NA	TRBV19	NA	TRBJ2-5	CASSILGRETQYF	TGTGCCAGTAGTATTCTGGGACGTGAGACCCAGTACTTC
few	TRBV12-5	TRBD1	TRBJ1-4	CASGLDTGDGSDYDEKLFF	TGTGCTAGTGGTTTGGACACAGGGGACGGTTCCGATTACGATGAAAAACTGTTTTTT
NA	TRBV11-2	TRBD1	TRBJ2-1	CASSAWTGGSYNEQFF	TGTGCCAGCAGCGCGTGGACAGGGGGCTCCTACAATGAGCAGTTCTTC
NA	TRBV6-5	NA	TRBJ2-2	CASQSTGGETGELFF	TGTGCCAGCCAAAGCACAGGGGGGGAAACCGGGGAGCTGTTTTTT
NA	TRBV19	NA	TRBJ2-1	CASSPRTGSSYNEQFF	TGTGCCAGTAGTCCGAGGACGGGAAGCTCCTACAATGAGCAGTTCTTC
few	TRBV7-6	NA	TRBJ2-1	CASSPRRGVNEQFF	TGTGCCAGCAGTCCTCGGAGGGGAGTTAATGAGCAGTTCTTC
NA	TRBV29-1	TRBD1	TRBJ1-1	CSVNTGAEAFF	TGCAGCGTTAATACAGGGGCTGAAGCTTTCTTT
NA	TRBV5-1	TRBD1	TRBJ1-5	CASSPTGDPQPQHF	TGCGCCAGCAGCCCCACAGGGGATCCTCAGCCCCAGCATTTT
few	TRBV30	NA	TRBJ1-6	CAWTGGAANYSPLHF	TGTGCCTGGACTGGGGGAGCAGCGAACTATTCACCCCTCCACTTT
NA	TRBV11-2	NA	TRBJ2-7	CASSSIGVGPYEQYF	TGTGCCAGCAGCTCAATTGGGGTAGGACCCTACGAGCAGTACTTC
NA	TRBV28	NA	TRBJ1-1	CASSLRGLKAFF	TGTGCCAGCAGTTTACGGGGGCTTAAAGCTTTCTTT
NA	TRBV5-6	NA	TRBJ1-6	CASSSGRQIIGRSPLHF	TGTGCCAGCAGCTCCGGCCGACAGATCATTGGGCGATCACCCCTCCACTTT
few	TRBV9	NA	TRBJ1-2	CASSVAEGLGGYTF	TGTGCCAGCAGCGTAGCGGAGGGCCTTGGGGGCTACACCTTC
few	TRBV28	NA	TRBJ2-5	CASSFHGTQYF	TGTGCCAGCAGTTTTCACGGGACCCAGTACTTC
NA	TRBV30	NA	TRBJ1-3	CAWRISSGNTIYF	TGTGCCTGGAGAATAAGCTCTGGAAACACCATATATTTT
once	TRBV4-3	NA	TRBJ1-6	CASSQGRAFDSSPLHF	TGCGCCAGCAGCCAAGGCCGGGCCTTCGATAGTTCACCCCTCCACTTT
NA	TRBV5-1	NA	TRBJ1-1	CASSLDQARAEAFF	TGCGCCAGCAGCTTGGATCAGGCCCGGGCTGAAGCTTTCTTT
few	TRBV5-6	TRBD1	TRBJ2-7	CASSSRGQGFSYEQYF	TGTGCCAGCAGCTCCCGGGGACAGGGGTTCTCCTACGAGCAGTACTTC
NA	TRBV5-1	NA	TRBJ2-7	CASSPANPYEQYF	TGCGCCAGCAGCCCGGCAAACCCCTACGAGCAGTACTTC
few	TRBV5-8	NA	TRBJ1-2	CASSRRGGGSYGGYTF	TGTGCCAGCAGCCGTCGGGGTGGCGGCTCATATGGTGGCTACACCTTC
NA	TRBV14	NA	TRBJ2-1	CASSQEYYNEQFF	TGTGCCAGCAGCCAAGAATACTACAATGAGCAGTTCTTC
NA	TRBV18	NA	TRBJ1-1	CASSPGRIGDTEAFF	TGTGCCAGCTCACCTGGTAGGATTGGGGACACTGAAGCTTTCTTT
NA	TRBV9	NA	TRBJ2-5	CASSVEPGGGETQYF	TGTGCCAGCAGCGTAGAGCCGGGGGGCGGAGAGACCCAGTACTTC
NA	TRBV6-1	TRBD1	TRBJ1-1	CASSAGQGIAEAFF	TGTGCCAGCAGTGCGGGACAGGGGATAGCTGAAGCTTTCTTT
NA	TRBV7-2	TRBD2	TRBJ2-7	CASSQAAGGLYEQYF	TGTGCCAGCAGCCAAGCCGCGGGGGGGCTCTACGAGCAGTACTTC
NA	TRBV7-9	TRBD2	TRBJ2-3	CASSRLAGEGSTDTQYF	TGTGCCAGCAGTCGACTAGCGGGAGAAGGGAGCACAGATACGCAGTATTTT
once	TRBV6-1	NA	TRBJ1-2	CASTLHGAAYGYTF	TGTGCCAGCACCCTACACGGGGCGGCTTATGGCTACACCTTC
NA	TRBV7-2	TRBD1	TRBJ1-3	CASSGTGIVGNTIYF	TGTGCCAGCAGCGGGACAGGCATTGTTGGAAACACCATATATTTT
once	TRBV19	NA	TRBJ1-2	CASSIRFWQPENGYTF	TGTGCCAGTAGTATTAGGTTTTGGCAGCCGGAAAATGGCTACACCTTC
NA	TRBV7-3	NA	TRBJ2-3	CASSLTADTQYF	TGTGCCAGCAGCCTAACGGCAGATACGCAGTATTTT
once	TRBV28	NA	TRBJ2-1	CASSSTTSQGYNEQFF	TGTGCCAGCAGTTCAACGACTAGTCAAGGCTACAATGAGCAGTTCTTC
NA	TRBV19	NA	TRBJ2-3	CAWRRRTPGDTQYF	TGTGCCTGGCGCAGGCGGACCCCGGGGGATACGCAGTATTTT
NA	TRBV5-4	NA	TRBJ1-3	CASSLAGGGNTIYF	TGTGCCAGCAGCTTGGCCGGCGGGGGAAACACCATATATTTT
once	TRBV4-2	NA	TRBJ2-3	CASSQSGTEKDTQYF	TGTGCCAGCAGCCAATCCGGGACGGAAAAAGATACGCAGTATTTT
once	TRBV30	NA	TRBJ1-3	CAWSYQGISGNTIYF	TGTGCCTGGAGTTACCAAGGGATCTCTGGAAACACCATATATTTT
NA	TRBV28	TRBD1	TRBJ1-2	CASSSPGQESNYGYTF	TGTGCCAGCAGTTCCCCGGGACAGGAGTCTAACTATGGCTACACCTTC
NA	TRBV6-6	NA	TRBJ1-2	CASSYLPGNNYGYTF	TGTGCCAGCAGTTATCTCCCGGGGAATAACTATGGCTACACCTTC
NA	TRBV27	TRBD2	TRBJ2-1	CASSSVTSGRGNEQFF	TGTGCCAGCAGTTCGGTGACTAGCGGGAGAGGAAATGAGCAGTTCTTC
NA	TRBV7-2	NA	TRBJ2-7	CASSLVRQGGYEQYF	TGTGCCAGCAGCTTAGTCAGACAGGGAGGCTACGAGCAGTACTTC
NA	TRBV11-2	NA	TRBJ2-7	CASSPLGRTGGYEQYF	TGTGCCAGCAGCCCCCTAGGGAGGACTGGGGGCTACGAGCAGTACTTC
NA	TRBV18	NA	TRBJ2-3	CASSPPSATDTQYF	TGTGCCAGCTCACCTCCAAGTGCCACGGATACGCAGTATTTT
NA	TRBV19	NA	TRBJ1-1	CASSPRGRVTEAFF	TGTGCCAGTAGCCCTCGGGGGAGGGTAACTGAAGCTTTCTTT
NA	TRBV2	NA	TRBJ1-2	CAKKTPGQEYGYTF	TGTGCCAAAAAAACACCGGGACAAGAATATGGCTACACCTTC
NA	TRBV7-2	NA	TRBJ2-7	CASSYPPISYEQYF	TGTGCCAGCAGTTACCCCCCAATCTCCTACGAGCAGTACTTC
NA	TRBV5-4	NA	TRBJ2-2	CASSLGPYTGELFF	TGTGCCAGCAGCTTGGGTCCGTACACCGGGGAGCTGTTTTTT
NA	TRBV21-1	NA	TRBJ2-1	CASSNRGSYNEQFF	TGTGCCAGCAGCAACAGGGGCTCCTACAATGAGCAGTTCTTC
NA	TRBV4-2	TRBD2	TRBJ2-1	CASSHSPTSGYNEQFF	TGTGCCAGCAGCCACTCCCCAACTAGCGGGTACAATGAGCAGTTCTTC